This TCR beta chain was identified during a study of blood T cell repertoires in COVID-19. In the original workflow: Nucleated cell number was recorded as an estimate derived from reference gene primer amplification. Generated by immunoSEQ multiplex PCR, the TCRdb table keeps only in-frame clones and is missing some. The V and J calls and clone size were taken over from that table, and D and trimming were inferred from the DNA. Among approximately 90,000 clones, about 85% were seen once, and the ten largest hold approximately 24%. The V and J ends lost 4 bases and 4 bases, in that order; junction bases with no gene match: 15. The germline V gene has CDR1 LNHDA and CDR2 SQIVND (reference sequence). This CDR3 region has 17 residues.

The sequenced sample was peripheral blood. V usage is TRBV19 and J usage is TRBJ1-1; 7 bases are shared with TRBD1. This TCR derives from a human donor in a cohort sampled during active COVID-19. The CDR3 DNA is TGTGCCAGTAGTACTTATTGGCACGACAGGGCAGGCACTGAAGCTTTCTTT. Its translation: CASSTYWHDRAGTEAFF.